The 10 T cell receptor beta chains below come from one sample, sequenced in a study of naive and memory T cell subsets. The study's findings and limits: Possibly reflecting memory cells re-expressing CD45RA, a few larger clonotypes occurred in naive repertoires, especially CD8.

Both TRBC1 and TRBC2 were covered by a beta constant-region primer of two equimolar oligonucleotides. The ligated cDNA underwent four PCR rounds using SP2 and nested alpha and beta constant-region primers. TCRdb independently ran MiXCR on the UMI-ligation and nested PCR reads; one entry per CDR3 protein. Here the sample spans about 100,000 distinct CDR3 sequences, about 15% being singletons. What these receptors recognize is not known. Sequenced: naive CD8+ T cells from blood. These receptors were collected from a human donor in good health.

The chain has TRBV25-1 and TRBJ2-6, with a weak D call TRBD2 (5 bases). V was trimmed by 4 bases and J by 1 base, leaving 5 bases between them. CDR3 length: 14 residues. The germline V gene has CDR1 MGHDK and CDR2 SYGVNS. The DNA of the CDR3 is TGTGCCAGCAGTGCGGGGTCTGGGGCCAACGTCCTGACTTTC. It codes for CASSAGSGANVLTF.

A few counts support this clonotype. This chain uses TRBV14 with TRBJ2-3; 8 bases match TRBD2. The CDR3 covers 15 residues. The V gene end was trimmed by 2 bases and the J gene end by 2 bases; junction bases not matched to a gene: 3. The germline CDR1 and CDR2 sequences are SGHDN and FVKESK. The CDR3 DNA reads TGTGCCAGCAGCCAAACACTAGCGGACACAGATACGCAGTATTTT. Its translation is CASSQTLADTDTQYF.

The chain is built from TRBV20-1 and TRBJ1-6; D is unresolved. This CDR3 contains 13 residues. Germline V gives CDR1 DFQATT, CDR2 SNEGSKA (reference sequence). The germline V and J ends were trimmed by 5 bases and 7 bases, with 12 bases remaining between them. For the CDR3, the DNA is TGCAGTGCTCAACCCATTGGGAATTCACCCCTCCACTTT. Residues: CSAQPIGNSPLHF.

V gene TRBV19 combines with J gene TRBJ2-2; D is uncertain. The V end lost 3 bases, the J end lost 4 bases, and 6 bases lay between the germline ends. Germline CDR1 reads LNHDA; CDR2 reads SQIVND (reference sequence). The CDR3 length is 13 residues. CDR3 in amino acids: CASSITVTGELFF. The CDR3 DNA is TGTGCCAGTAGTATTACGGTCACCGGGGAGCTGTTTTTT.

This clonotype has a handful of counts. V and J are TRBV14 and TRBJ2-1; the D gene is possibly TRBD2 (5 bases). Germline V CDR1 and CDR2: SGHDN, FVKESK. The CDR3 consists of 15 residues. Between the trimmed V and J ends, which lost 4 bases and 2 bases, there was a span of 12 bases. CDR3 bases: TGTGCCAGCAGCCGATGGGCTAGCCCCTACAATGAGCAGTTCTTC. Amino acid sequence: CASSRWASPYNEQFF.

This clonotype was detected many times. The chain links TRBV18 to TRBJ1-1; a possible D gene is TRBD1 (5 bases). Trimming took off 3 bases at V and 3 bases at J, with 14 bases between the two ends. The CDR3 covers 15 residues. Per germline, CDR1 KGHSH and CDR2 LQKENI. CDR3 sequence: CASSPGAPPYTEAFF. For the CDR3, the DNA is TGTGCCAGCTCACCCGGGGCCCCGCCTTACACTGAAGCTTTCTTT. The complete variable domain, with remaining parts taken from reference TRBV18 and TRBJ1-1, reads NAGVMQNPRHLVRRRGQEARLRCSPMKGHSHVYWYRQLPEEGLKFMVYLQKENIIDESGMPKERFSAEFPKEGPSILRIQQVVRGDSAAYFCASSPGAPPYTEAFFGQGTRLTVV.

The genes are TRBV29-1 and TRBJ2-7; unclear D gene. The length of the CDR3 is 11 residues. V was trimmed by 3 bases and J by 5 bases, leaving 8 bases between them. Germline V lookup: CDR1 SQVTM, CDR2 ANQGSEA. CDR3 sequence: CSVEAEDEQYF. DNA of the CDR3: TGCAGCGTTGAGGCAGAAGACGAGCAGTACTTC.

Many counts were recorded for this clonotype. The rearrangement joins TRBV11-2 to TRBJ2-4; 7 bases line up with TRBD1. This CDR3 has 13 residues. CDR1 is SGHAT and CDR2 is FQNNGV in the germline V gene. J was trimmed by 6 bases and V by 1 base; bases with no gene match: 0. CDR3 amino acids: CASSLGTGNIQYF. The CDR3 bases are TGTGCCAGCAGCTTAGGGACAGGAAACATTCAGTACTTC. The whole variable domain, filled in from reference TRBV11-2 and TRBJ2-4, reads EAGVAQSPRYKIIEKRQSVAFWCNPISGHATLYWYQQILGQGPKLLIQFQNNGVVDDSQLPKDRFSAERLKGVDSTLKIQPAKLEDSAVYLCASSLGTGNIQYFGAGTRLSVL.

As DNA, the CDR3 is TGCAGTGCTGGGGCGACCTTAAGCTCCTACGAGCAGTACTTC. This encodes CSAGATLSSYEQYF. This chain connects TRBV20-1 to TRBJ2-7; the D gene is possibly TRBD1 (5 bases). The V gene lost 5 bases and the J gene lost 0 bases, with 14 bases spanning the gap. Germline V CDR1 and CDR2: DFQATT, SNEGSKA (reference sequence). CDR3 length equals 14 residues.

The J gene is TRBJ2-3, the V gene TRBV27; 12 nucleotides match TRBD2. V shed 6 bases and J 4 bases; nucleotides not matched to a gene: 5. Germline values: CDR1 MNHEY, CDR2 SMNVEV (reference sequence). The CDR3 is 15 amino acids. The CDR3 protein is CASSPLAGGADTQYF. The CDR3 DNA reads TGTGCCAGCAGCCCACTAGCGGGAGGAGCAGATACGCAGTATTTT.